What follows are 16 T cell receptor beta chains derived from one specimen sequenced in a study of vaccination effects on CD4 cells after COVID-19. The repertoire was sequenced with immunoSEQ multiplex PCR; TCRdb's copy has only in-frame clones and lacks some. The table lists fewer than 40,000 clones, more than 60% of them singletons. Under the ViraFEST assay, PBMC were stimulated with viral peptide pools so that antigen-specific CD4+ T cells expanded. Sequencing was performed afterwards. When less than 13 days of culture had elapsed, CD4+ T cells were isolated. Prior SARS-CoV-2 infection was absent in the vaccine recipients, as shown by negative nucleocapsid antibodies. For these TCRs, the target antigens are not known. The sample consisted of CD4+ T cells from PBMCs cultured with SARS-CoV-2 spike peptides, taken before COVID-19 vaccination. The receptors shown here come from a human donor who received a COVID-19 vaccine.

The chain carries TRBV3-1 (or the pseudogene TRBV3-2) and TRBJ2-3; TRBD2 matches at 12 bases. CDR3 length: 17 amino acids. Germline CDR1 is LGHDT and CDR2 is YNNKEL (reference sequence). Trimming removed 1 base from V and 9 bases from J; junction bases left unmatched: 11. The CDR3 loop is CASSQASSGRAPRTQYF. The CDR3 DNA reads TGTGCCAGCAGCCAAGCATCTAGCGGGAGGGCCCCCAGGACGCAGTATTTT.

V gene TRBV5-1 combines with J gene TRBJ2-3; D is ambiguous. From germline, CDR1 is SGHRS and CDR2 YFSETQ. Trimming took off 0 bases at V and 3 bases at J, with 2 bases between the two ends. The CDR3 consists of 12 residues. Here the CDR3 reads CASSLETDTQYF. CDR3 DNA: TGCGCCAGCAGCTTGGAAACAGATACGCAGTATTTT.

V and J are TRBV30 and TRBJ1-4, with no clear D. Trimming stripped 3 bases from V and 15 bases from J, with 14 bases between. The CDR3 loop spans 11 amino acids. Germline V CDR1 and CDR2: GTSNPN, SVGIG (reference sequence). Here the CDR3 reads CAWRRTGHVFF. CDR3 DNA: TGTGCCTGGAGGAGGACCGGGCATGTGTTTTTT.

Only a few counts were recorded for this clone. The gene calls are TRBV2 and TRBJ1-3; D unclear. This CDR3 is built from 15 residues. Germline values: CDR1 SNHLY, CDR2 FYNNEI. Trimming removed 0 bases at V and 1 base at J, with 7 bases between. The CDR3 sequence is CASSEASSSGNTIYF. The CDR3 region has the DNA TGTGCCAGCAGTGAAGCGAGTAGTTCTGGAAACACCATATATTTT.

This chain links TRBV14 with TRBJ2-1, with no clear D. Looked up from germline, CDR1 is SGHDN and CDR2 is FVKESK. The CDR3 is 12 amino acids. V lost 1 base and J 13 bases, leaving 11 bases between the germline ends. The CDR3 here is CASSQARVRQFF. DNA for the CDR3: TGTGCCAGCAGCCAAGCTCGGGTAAGACAGTTCTTC. The entire variable domain, with the rest obtained from reference TRBV14 and TRBJ2-1, is as follows: EAGVTQFPSHSVIEKGQTVTLRCDPISGHDNLYWYRRVMGKEIKFLLHFVKESKQDESGMPNNRFLAERTGGTYSTLKVQPAELEDSGVYFCASSQARVRQFFGPGTRLTVL.

This chain connects TRBV5-4 to TRBJ2-5, with a weak D call TRBD2 (6 bases). Germline lookup yields CDR1 SGHNT and CDR2 YYREEE (reference sequence). The CDR3 is made up of 15 amino acids. V lost 4 bases and J lost 3, with 16 bases in between. The CDR3 DNA reads TGTGCCAGCAGCGTCTCCGGGACTTCAAAAGAGACCCAGTACTTC. It encodes CASSVSGTSKETQYF.

The chain joins TRBV5-1 to TRBJ2-1; 7 nucleotides agree with TRBD2. With 4 bases clipped from V and 4 bases from J, the junction kept 11 bases outside the gene matches. There are 16 residues in the CDR3. The germline V gene encodes CDR1 SGHRS and CDR2 YFSETQ. The CDR3 sequence is CASSQTETSWYNEQFF. The CDR3 bases are TGCGCCAGCAGCCAAACGGAGACTAGCTGGTACAATGAGCAGTTCTTC.

V is TRBV7-5 and J is TRBJ1-1. TRBV7-5 is a pseudogene. The CDR3 has 15 residues. The CDR3 coding sequence is TGTGCCAGAAGCTTAGTAAGGGGGGGGAACACTGAAGCTTTCTTT. Its translation is CARSLVRGGNTEAFF.

The genes are TRBV6-2 or TRBV6-3 and TRBJ1-2, with unresolved D. V lost 5 bases to trimming and J lost 0 bases, with 13 bases between them. The germline CDR1 and CDR2 sequences are MNHEY and SVGEGT. CDR3 size: 15 residues. This chain's CDR3 is CASSQTPTSNYGYTF. The CDR3 region has the DNA TGTGCCAGCAGTCAGACACCTACCTCTAACTATGGCTACACCTTC.

The CDR3 coding sequence is TGTGCCAGCAGACTGGGGGGGGCAGGGGGACCCTACGAGCAGTACTTC. This gives the protein CASRLGGAGGPYEQYF. The chain has TRBV5-4 and TRBJ2-7, with D perhaps being TRBD1 or TRBD2 (7 bases each). The CDR3 contains 16 residues. Trimming stripped 5 bases from V and 2 bases from J, with 20 bases between. Looked up from germline, CDR1 is SGHNT and CDR2 is YYREEE (reference sequence).

The rearrangement joins TRBV4-3 to TRBJ1-2; D is possibly TRBD1 (6 bases). In germline, CDR1 is LGHNA, CDR2 YSLEER. The V end was cut by 0 bases, the J end by 4 bases, with 9 bases between. The CDR3 consists of 14 residues. The CDR3 region is CASSQDRGGYGYTF. CDR3 DNA: TGCGCCAGCAGCCAAGATAGAGGGGGCTATGGCTACACCTTC.

The CDR3 reads CASSSRQGGGTNTEAFF. The DNA of the CDR3 is TGCGCCAGCAGCTCCCGACAGGGGGGGGGCACGAACACTGAAGCTTTCTTT. This rearrangement joins TRBV5-1 to TRBJ1-1, with TRBD1 matching over 9 bases. This CDR3 has 17 residues. Germline trimming cut 3 bases from V and 1 base from J; bases unmatched to any gene: 10. Germline values: CDR1 SGHRS, CDR2 YFSETQ.

The CDR3 protein is CASSVWSSSYNEQFF. CDR3 sequence (DNA): TGTGCCAGCAGCGTGTGGTCGAGCTCCTACAATGAGCAGTTCTTC. V usage is TRBV27 and J usage is TRBJ2-1; D call uncertain. V gave up 6 bases and J gave up 0 bases, with 12 bases separating them. The germline V gene encodes CDR1 MNHEY and CDR2 SMNVEV (reference sequence). The length of the CDR3 is 15 residues.

The chain combines TRBV11-3 with TRBJ2-7; TRBD1 aligns across 10 bases. V was clipped by 4 bases and J by 0 bases; unmatched bases: 9. This CDR3 is built from 17 residues. Germline lookup yields CDR1 SGHNT and CDR2 YENEEA. The DNA for the CDR3 is TGTGCCAGCAGCTCGTTTTCCGGGACAGGGGACTCCTACGAGCAGTACTTC. Residues: CASSSFSGTGDSYEQYF.

This clone was seen a few times. The rearrangement uses TRBV6-6 and TRBJ1-4, with 9 bases that match TRBD1. There are 14 residues in the CDR3. V gave up 5 bases and J gave up 6 bases; unmatched junction bases: 4. Looked up from germline, CDR1 is MNHNY and CDR2 is SVGAGI (reference sequence). This CDR3 reads CASSEDRGYEKLFF. As DNA, the CDR3 is TGTGCCAGCAGTGAGGACAGGGGCTATGAAAAACTGTTTTTT.

This chain joins TRBV30 and TRBJ2-2, with TRBD1 matching over 8 bases. Germline V gives CDR1 GTSNPN, CDR2 SVGIG (reference sequence). With 2 bases clipped from V and 5 bases from J, the junction kept 13 bases outside the gene matches. CDR3 length equals 17 residues. CDR3 coding DNA: TGTGCCTGGAGTTCACTGGGCAGGGGGCGAACTACCGGGGAGCTGTTTTTT. Residues: CAWSSLGRGRTTGELFF.